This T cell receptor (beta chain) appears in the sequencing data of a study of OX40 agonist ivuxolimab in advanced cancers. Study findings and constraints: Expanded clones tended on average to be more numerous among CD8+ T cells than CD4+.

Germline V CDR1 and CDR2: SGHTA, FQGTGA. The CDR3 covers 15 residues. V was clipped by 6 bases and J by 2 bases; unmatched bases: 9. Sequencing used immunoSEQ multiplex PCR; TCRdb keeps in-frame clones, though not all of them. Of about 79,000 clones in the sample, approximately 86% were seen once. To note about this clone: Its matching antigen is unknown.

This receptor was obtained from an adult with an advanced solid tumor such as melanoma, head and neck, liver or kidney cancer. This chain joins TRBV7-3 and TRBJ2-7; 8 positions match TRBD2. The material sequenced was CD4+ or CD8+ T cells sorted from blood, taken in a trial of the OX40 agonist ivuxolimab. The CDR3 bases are TGTGCCAGCAGTTTGACTAGCGACCCAACCTACGAGCAGTACTTC. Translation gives CASSLTSDPTYEQYF.